The next 29 T cell receptor beta chains were all read from a single sample in a study of blood T cell repertoires in COVID-19. Here immunoSEQ multiplex PCR was the method, and the copy in TCRdb shows in-frame clones only, minus some. The sample lists about 130,000 clones; over 75% were seen once. Sequencing input: peripheral blood. These receptors all come from an elderly man with active or convalescent COVID-19.

This chain uses TRBV20-1 with TRBJ2-7; D is perhaps TRBD2 (5 bases). Per the germline V gene, CDR1 is DFQATT and CDR2 is SNEGSKA (reference sequence). The CDR3 extends over 11 amino acids. The V end was cut by 2 bases, the J end by 6 bases, with 8 bases between. CDR3: CSARYGGEQYF. CDR3 DNA: TGCAGTGCTAGATACGGAGGCGAGCAGTACTTC.

V and J are TRBV14 and TRBJ1-2, with a possible D match to TRBD1 (6 bases). The CDR3 is 14 amino acids. Trimming shortened V by 4 bases and J by 3 bases, and 12 bases separated the two germline ends. Germline V gives CDR1 SGHDN, CDR2 FVKESK. The CDR3 is CASSPMDRYYGYTF. CDR3 sequence (DNA): TGTGCCAGCAGCCCGATGGACAGATACTATGGCTACACCTTC.

V usage is TRBV15 and J usage is TRBJ1-2; 8 positions match TRBD1. CDR1 is LNHNV and CDR2 is YYDKDF in the germline V gene (reference sequence). The CDR3 consists of 16 residues. V lost 3 bases and J lost 3; bases outside the gene matches: 9. The CDR3 reads CATSSRTGIPHYGYTF. For the CDR3, the DNA is TGTGCCACCAGCAGTCGGACAGGGATCCCCCACTATGGCTACACCTTC.

This chain connects TRBV15 to TRBJ2-2; tentatively, D is TRBD1 (6 bases). The germline V gene encodes CDR1 LNHNV and CDR2 YYDKDF (reference sequence). V lost 0 bases and J lost 0, with 8 bases in between. The CDR3 length is 16 residues. CDR3 sequence reads: CATSRDYRANTGELFF. CDR3 coding DNA: TGTGCCACCAGCAGAGACTACAGGGCGAACACCGGGGAGCTGTTTTTT.

The chain recombines TRBV19 with TRBJ2-3; TRBD1 aligns across 10 bases. With 4 bases clipped from V and 8 bases from J, the junction kept 15 bases outside the gene matches. This CDR3 has 17 amino acids. Germline assignment: CDR1 LNHDA and CDR2 SQIVND (reference sequence). The CDR3 DNA sequence: TGTGCCAGTAGTAGCCTCTCCGGGACAGGGGCTCTAGGTACGCAGTATTTT. It specifies CASSSLSGTGALGTQYF.

The V and J genes are TRBV7-9 and TRBJ2-1; 14 positions match TRBD2. The CDR3 spans 16 residues. V lost 5 bases, J lost 10 bases, and 10 bases stayed unmatched. Germline V lookup: CDR1 SEHNR, CDR2 FQNEAQ (reference sequence). Here the CDR3 DNA reads TGTGCCAGCAGCGCCTCCGGGACTAGCGGGGGTATAGAGCAGTTCTTC. Amino acids: CASSASGTSGGIEQFF.

The rearrangement links TRBV19 to TRBJ1-6; D not certain. V shed 6 bases and J shed 6 bases, with 12 bases lying between them. There are 14 residues in the CDR3. Germline lookup yields CDR1 LNHDA and CDR2 SQIVND (reference sequence). In nucleotides, the CDR3 is TGTGCCAGTAGCCCCCCGGAGCCTAATTCACCCCTCCACTTT. Translating gives CASSPPEPNSPLHF.

The rearrangement uses TRBV2 and TRBJ2-5; D possibly corresponds to TRBD2 (6 bases). The CDR3 runs to 13 residues. CDR1 is SNHLY, CDR2 FYNNEI, per germline. V gave up 7 bases and J gave up 2 bases, with 11 bases separating them. CDR3 protein: CASNLLAQETQYF. In DNA form, the CDR3 reads TGTGCCAGCAATTTACTAGCACAAGAGACCCAGTACTTC.

The gene calls are TRBV18 and TRBJ2-7; 14 positions agree with TRBD2. The V and J ends lost 2 bases and 3 bases, in that order; junction bases with no gene match: 15. This CDR3 is 20 amino acids long. Germline CDR1 and CDR2: KGHSH and LQKENI. CDR3 region: CASSPAGLAGAPVKGYEQYF. As DNA, the CDR3 is TGTGCCAGCTCACCAGCGGGACTAGCGGGAGCCCCCGTTAAGGGCTACGAGCAGTACTTC.

This sequence joins TRBV28 and TRBJ1-2; tentative D call: TRBD1 (6 bases). Trimming took 5 bases from V and 8 from J, leaving 12 bases between them. The CDR3 spans 12 residues. From germline, CDR1 is MDHEN and CDR2 SYDVKM. The CDR3 sequence: CASSLQGMGYTF. In nucleotides, the CDR3 is TGTGCCAGCAGTCTACAGGGTATGGGCTACACCTTC.

The V and J genes are TRBV5-1 and TRBJ2-1, with D possibly matching TRBD2 (6 bases). V lost 0 bases to trimming and J lost 8 bases, with 12 bases between them. CDR3 length equals 14 residues. From germline, CDR1 is SGHRS and CDR2 YFSETQ. The CDR3 DNA reads as TGCGCCAGCAGCTTGGGACTAGAGGTTGATGAGCAGTTCTTC. It codes for CASSLGLEVDEQFF.

This clone has a handful of counts. V gene TRBV9 combines with J gene TRBJ1-4; unclear D gene. CDR3 size: 15 residues. Germline lookup yields CDR1 SGDLS and CDR2 YYNGEE. The V end lost 6 bases, the J end lost 5 bases, and 17 bases lay between the germline ends. CDR3 sequence reads: CASIHFKLLNEKLFF. CDR3 DNA: TGTGCCAGCATTCATTTCAAGCTATTAAATGAAAAACTGTTTTTT.

This sequence joins TRBV7-6 and TRBJ2-1; TRBD2 matches at 14 bases. J was trimmed by 0 bases and V by 5 bases; bases with no gene match: 9. The germline V gene encodes CDR1 SGHVS and CDR2 FNYEAQ. The CDR3 runs 19 residues. CDR3 sequence reads: CASSPRTSGGKSSYNEQFF. The CDR3 bases are TGTGCCAGCAGCCCGAGGACTAGCGGGGGGAAGAGCTCCTACAATGAGCAGTTCTTC.

The count of this clone is one. Other DNA sequences of this sample code for an identical CDR3. The rearrangement joins TRBV18 to TRBJ2-5; TRBD2 might be the D (6 bases). Looked up from germline, CDR1 is KGHSH and CDR2 is LQKENI. Trimming removed 3 bases at V and 2 bases at J, with 13 bases between. The CDR3 spans 15 residues. As DNA, the CDR3 is TGTGCCAGCTCACCGGGACTCGGGGGTCAAGAGACCCAGTACTTC. The encoded protein is CASSPGLGGQETQYF.

The rearrangement joins TRBV5-1 to TRBJ2-3, with D tentatively TRBD1 (5 bases). From germline, CDR1 is SGHRS and CDR2 YFSETQ. CDR3 length: 15 amino acids. Trimming stripped 1 base from V and 3 bases from J, with 12 bases between. CDR3 coding DNA: TGCGCCAGCAGCTTGCAAGGGGTGGGGACAGATACGCAGTATTTT. It specifies CASSLQGVGTDTQYF.

The chain carries TRBV15 and TRBJ2-3; D gene ambiguous. V dropped 8 bases and J dropped 2 bases, with 11 bases sitting between them. This CDR3 has 13 residues. Per germline, CDR1 LNHNV and CDR2 YYDKDF (reference sequence). The CDR3 region is CATAVSPTDTQYF. CDR3 nucleotides: TGTGCCACCGCGGTAAGCCCCACAGATACGCAGTATTTT.

V usage is TRBV5-1 and J usage is TRBJ1-4, with TRBD1 identical over 7 bases. This CDR3 is built from 16 residues. With 4 bases clipped from V and 10 bases from J, the junction kept 16 bases outside the gene matches. Looked up from germline, CDR1 is SGHRS and CDR2 is YFSETQ. The CDR3 DNA sequence: TGCGCCAGCAGCCCCGGGACAGTTCTCGCGATTGGAAAACTGTTTTTT. Translation: CASSPGTVLAIGKLFF. The full variable domain, its missing parts supplied by reference TRBV5-1 and TRBJ1-4, is KAGVTQTPRYLIKTRGQQVTLSCSPISGHRSVSWYQQTPGQGLQFLFEYFSETQRNKGNFPGRFSGRQFSNSRSEMNVSTLELGDSALYLCASSPGTVLAIGKLFFGSGTQLSVL.

CDR3 region: CASSLSSSGNTIYF. The CDR3 region has the DNA TGTGCCAGCAGCTTAAGTAGCTCTGGAAACACCATATATTTT. The chain couples TRBV7-2 to TRBJ1-3; D gene unclear. The germline V gene has CDR1 SGHTA and CDR2 FQGNSA. V lost 2 bases, J lost 0 bases, and 5 bases lay in between. CDR3 length equals 14 residues. The variable domain in full, with the rest retrieved from reference TRBV7-2 and TRBJ1-3, is GAGVSQSPSNKVTEKGKDVELRCDPISGHTALYWYRQSLGQGLEFLIYFQGNSAPDKSGLPSDRFSAERTGGSVSTLTIQRTQQEDSAVYLCASSLSSSGNTIYFGEGSWLTVV.

CDR3 in DNA: TGTGCCAGCAGCAACACCGGGACTAGTATGGACGAGCAGTACTTC. Translating it yields CASSNTGTSMDEQYF. This chain uses TRBV11-2 with TRBJ2-7; 8 bases agree with TRBD2. Looked up from germline, CDR1 is SGHAT and CDR2 is FQNNGV. The ends lost 5 bases at V and 5 bases at J; junction bases unmatched: 11. The CDR3 length is 15 residues.

This clone was counted only a few times. The chain joins TRBV19 to TRBJ1-6; tentative D call: TRBD1 (6 bases). The CDR3 loop spans 14 amino acids. Trimming removed 8 bases at V and 7 bases at J, with 15 bases between. CDR1 LNHDA and CDR2 SQIVND come from the germline V gene (reference sequence). The CDR3 coding sequence is TGTGCCAGTCACTCGGGACACCTAAATTCACCCCTCCACTTT. Translating gives CASHSGHLNSPLHF.

The chain links TRBV11-2 to TRBJ2-7, with 7 nucleotides matching TRBD2. Losses at the gene ends were 7 bases for V and 2 bases for J; bases not matched to a gene: 8. In germline, CDR1 is SGHAT, CDR2 FQNNGV. The CDR3 length is 14 residues. The CDR3 sequence is CASTLAGGAYEQYF. The CDR3, as DNA: TGTGCCAGCACATTAGCTGGGGGGGCCTACGAGCAGTACTTC.

The chain combines TRBV12-3 or TRBV12-4 with TRBJ2-3; 7 positions match TRBD1. The CDR3 totals 12 residues. V trimming: 4 bases; J trimming: 8 bases; junction bases outside the gene matches: 3. CDR3 region: CASSSGQLTQYF. The CDR3 DNA sequence: TGTGCCAGCAGTTCGGGACAGCTTACGCAGTATTTT.

The chain joins TRBV9 to TRBJ1-2; D is unclear. The CDR3 runs 16 residues. Germline CDR1 reads SGDLS; CDR2 reads YYNGEE. With 3 bases removed from V and 1 base from J, the gap between germline ends came to 16 bases. The CDR3 protein is CASSDPNEAFNYGYTF. CDR3 nucleotide sequence: TGTGCCAGCAGCGACCCTAATGAGGCCTTTAACTATGGCTACACCTTC. Full variable domain (missing parts from reference TRBV9 and TRBJ1-2): DSGVTQTPKHLITATGQRVTLRCSPRSGDLSVYWYQQSLDQGLQFLIQYYNGEERAKGNILERFSAQQFPDLHSELNLSSLELGDSALYFCASSDPNEAFNYGYTFGSGTRLTVV.

The chain combines TRBV19 with TRBJ2-3, with 8 bases lining up with TRBD2. The germline V gene has CDR1 LNHDA and CDR2 SQIVND (reference sequence). The CDR3 covers 15 residues. After removal of 4 bases from V and 5 bases from J, the junction contained 8 bases not matched to a gene. The CDR3 nucleotides read TGTGCCAGTAGTAGTGGCGGGAGGCAGAGAGATACGCAGTATTTT. Amino acids: CASSSGGRQRDTQYF.

CDR3 region: CSVIPRAGAYEQYF. The CDR3 region has the DNA TGCAGCGTTATCCCCCGGGCAGGGGCCTACGAGCAGTACTTC. This chain links TRBV29-1 with TRBJ2-7, with D possibly being TRBD1 (6 bases). The germline CDR1 and CDR2 sequences are SQVTM and ANQGSEA. Trimming removed 5 bases at V and 2 bases at J, with 16 bases between. CDR3 length: 14 amino acids.

CDR3 DNA sequence: TGTGCCAGCAGCGCCGGACAGGAAAATTCACCCCTCCACTTT. Protein sequence: CASSAGQENSPLHF. The V gene is TRBV11-3, the J gene TRBJ1-6; TRBD1 matches at 7 bases. The CDR3 consists of 14 residues. CDR1 and CDR2 (germline): SGHNT, YENEEA. The V gene end was trimmed by 5 bases and the J gene end by 7 bases; junction bases not matched to a gene: 5.

This rearrangement joins TRBV5-1 to TRBJ2-5, with 11 positions matching TRBD2. Germline V gives CDR1 SGHRS, CDR2 YFSETQ. J lost 4 bases, V lost 3 bases, and 17 bases had no gene match. CDR3 length: 19 amino acids. CDR3 sequence reads: CASSWTPWEGGLAGETQYF. DNA of the CDR3: TGCGCCAGCAGCTGGACTCCGTGGGAGGGTGGACTAGCGGGAGAGACCCAGTACTTC. Based on the CDR3 plus reference TRBV5-1 and TRBJ2-5, the full variable domain is KAGVTQTPRYLIKTRGQQVTLSCSPISGHRSVSWYQQTPGQGLQFLFEYFSETQRNKGNFPGRFSGRQFSNSRSEMNVSTLELGDSALYLCASSWTPWEGGLAGETQYFGPGTRLLVL.

This clone was found once. V and J are TRBV2 and TRBJ2-2; 9 nucleotides align to TRBD1. There are 15 residues in the CDR3. J lost 3 bases, V lost 5 bases, and 4 bases had no gene match. Germline CDR1 SNHLY, CDR2 FYNNEI. The CDR3: CASSKDRGYTGELFF. CDR3 bases: TGTGCCAGCAGTAAGGACAGGGGATACACCGGGGAGCTGTTTTTT.

The V gene is TRBV5-1, the J gene TRBJ2-7; 7 positions match TRBD2. The length of the CDR3 is 15 residues. With 2 bases clipped from V and 3 bases from J, the junction kept 8 bases outside the gene matches. Germline V gene sequence: CDR1 SGHRS, CDR2 YFSETQ. CDR3 residues: CASSLRVSGNYEQYF. The CDR3 region has the DNA TGCGCCAGCAGCTTAAGGGTAAGCGGGAACTACGAGCAGTACTTC.